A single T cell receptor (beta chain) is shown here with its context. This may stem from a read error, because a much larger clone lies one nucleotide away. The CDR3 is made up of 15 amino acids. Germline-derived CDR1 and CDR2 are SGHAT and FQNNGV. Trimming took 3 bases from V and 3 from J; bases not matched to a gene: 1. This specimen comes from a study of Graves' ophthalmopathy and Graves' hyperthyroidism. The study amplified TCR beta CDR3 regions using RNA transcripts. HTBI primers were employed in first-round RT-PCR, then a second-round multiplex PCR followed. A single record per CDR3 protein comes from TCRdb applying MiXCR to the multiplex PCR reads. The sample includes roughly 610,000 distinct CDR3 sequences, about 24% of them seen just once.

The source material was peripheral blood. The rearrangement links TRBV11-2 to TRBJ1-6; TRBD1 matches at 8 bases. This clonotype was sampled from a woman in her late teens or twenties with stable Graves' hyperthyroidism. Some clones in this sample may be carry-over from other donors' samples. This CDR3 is CASSFGTGYNSPLHF. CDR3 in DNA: TGTGCCAGCAGCTTCGGGACAGGCTATAATTCACCCCTCCACTTT. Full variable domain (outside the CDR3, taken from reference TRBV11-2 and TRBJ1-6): EAGVAQSPRYKIIEKRQSVAFWCNPISGHATLYWYQQILGQGPKLLIQFQNNGVVDDSQLPKDRFSAERLKGVDSTLKIQPAKLEDSAVYLCASSFGTGYNSPLHFGNGTRLTVT.